Here is one TCR beta chain with its context. This CDR3 is 20 amino acids long. Trimming took 5 bases from V and 6 from J; bases not matched to a gene: 16. Germline lookup yields CDR1 LGHNA and CDR2 YSLEER. The sample belongs to a study of OX40 agonist ivuxolimab in advanced cancers. Assay used: immunoSEQ multiplex PCR; TCRdb lists only in-frame clones, some missing. The data show about 51,000 clones, around 81% seen once. The chain couples TRBV4-3 to TRBJ2-1; the match to TRBD2 covers 16 bases. The sequencing used CD4+ or CD8+ T cells sorted from blood, collected in a trial of the OX40 agonist ivuxolimab. This receptor was obtained from an adult with an advanced solid tumor such as melanoma, head and neck, liver or kidney cancer. CDR3 nucleotide sequence: TGCGCCAGCAGCTTGATCCCGGGACTAGCGGGGGGGTACAGGGGCAATGAGCAGTTCTTC. Its translation is CASSLIPGLAGGYRGNEQFF.